The 13 T cell receptor beta chains listed next were all sequenced from one sample in a study of cytomegalovirus exposure and HLA in healthy donors. Clones were read by immunoSEQ multiplex PCR, and TCRdb kept only the in-frame ones, dropping some. The table includes tens of thousands of clones, about 93% detected once. What was sequenced was PBMCs. Source of these receptors: a young woman in good health and CMV-seropositive.

This chain connects TRBV4-3 to TRBJ1-1; 8 bases line up with TRBD1. There are 15 residues in the CDR3. Trimming cost V 1 base and J 4 bases; bases outside gene matches: 5. The germline gives CDR1 LGHNA, CDR2 YSLEER. In DNA, the CDR3 is TGCGCCAGCAGCCAAGGGTGGACAGGGAGCACTGAAGCTTTCTTT. This encodes CASSQGWTGSTEAFF.

This clone was recorded a few times. This rearrangement joins TRBV30 to TRBJ1-1; TRBD1 aligns across 8 bases. The ends lost 4 bases at V and 4 bases at J; junction bases unmatched: 11. The V gene's germline CDR1 is GTSNPN and CDR2 SVGIG (reference sequence). There are 15 residues in the CDR3. The CDR3 DNA is TGTGCCTGGAAGACCCCAGGGGGCTACGGCACTGAAGCTTTCTTT. It yields the protein CAWKTPGGYGTEAFF. The full variable domain, completed using reference TRBV30 and TRBJ1-1, is SQTIHQWPATLVQPVGSPLSLECTVEGTSNPNLYWYRQAAGRGLQLLFYSVGIGQISSEVPQNLSASRPQDRQFILSSKKLLLSDSGFYLCAWKTPGGYGTEAFFGQGTRLTVV.

This chain links TRBV6-5 with TRBJ2-1, with D possibly matching TRBD2 (6 bases). This CDR3 contains 16 residues. V was pared by 0 bases and J by 7 bases, with 16 bases between. CDR1 is MNHEY, CDR2 SVGAGI, per germline. The CDR3 region is CASSYSAGGSWNEQFF. The CDR3 coding sequence is TGTGCCAGCAGTTACTCGGCCGGGGGTTCATGGAATGAGCAGTTCTTC.

The chain's CDR3 is CASGQGHKITYNEQFF. For the CDR3, the DNA is TGCGCCAGTGGACAGGGGCACAAAATTACCTACAATGAGCAGTTCTTC. The chain employs TRBV4-1 and TRBJ2-1, with TRBD1 matching 9 bases. Germline V gene lookup returns CDR1 MGHRA and CDR2 YSYEKL. After removal of 9 bases from V and 2 bases from J, the junction contained 11 bases not matched to a gene. The CDR3 runs to 16 residues.

The chain recombines TRBV28 with TRBJ2-5; 8 nucleotides line up with TRBD2. V lost 4 bases and J lost 2; bases outside the gene matches: 6. The germline CDR1 and CDR2 sequences are MDHEN and SYDVKM. The CDR3 sequence is 15 residues long. The CDR3 protein is CASSSAGLEQETQYF. CDR3 nucleotide sequence: TGTGCCAGCAGTTCTGCGGGACTAGAGCAAGAGACCCAGTACTTC. The variable domain in full, with the rest retrieved from reference TRBV28 and TRBJ2-5, is DVKVTQSSRYLVKRTGEKVFLECVQDMDHENMFWYRQDPGLGLRLIYFSYDVKMKEKGDIPEGYSVSREKKERFSLILESASTNQTSMYLCASSSAGLEQETQYFGPGTRLLVL.

V gene TRBV5-1 combines with J gene TRBJ2-1; 7 bases map to TRBD2. This CDR3 is built from 17 residues. Germline CDR1 reads SGHRS; CDR2 reads YFSETQ. Trimming removed 1 base from V and 7 bases from J; junction bases left unmatched: 14. The CDR3 nucleotides are TGCGCCAGCAGCTTGAATCCGTCGCGGGAGAAAGGGAATGAGCAGTTCTTC. Translated: CASSLNPSREKGNEQFF.

Only one count was recorded for this clone. CDR3 sequence: CASSLTRGREKLFF. The CDR3 region has the DNA TGTGCCAGCAGTTTAACCAGGGGTAGGGAAAAACTGTTTTTT. This chain joins TRBV27 and TRBJ1-4; possible D gene TRBD1, 6 bases. The CDR3 is 14 amino acids. Trimming took off 2 bases at V and 8 bases at J, with 12 bases between the two ends. The germline V gene encodes CDR1 MNHEY and CDR2 SMNVEV (reference sequence).

This clone was found once. The chain uses TRBV7-2 and TRBJ2-3; 7 positions match TRBD1. The CDR3 length is 13 residues. Per germline, CDR1 SGHTA and CDR2 FQGNSA. Trimming cost V 2 bases and J 4 bases; bases outside gene matches: 0. CDR3: CASSLQGADTQYF. The CDR3 DNA follows: TGTGCCAGCAGCTTACAGGGGGCAGATACGCAGTATTTT.

The chain links TRBV4-3 to TRBJ2-2, with 13 nucleotides matching TRBD2. CDR3 length: 18 amino acids. Germline CDR1 LGHNA, CDR2 YSLEER. The J segment lost 2 bases and the V segment lost 2 bases, leaving 5 bases of the junction unmatched. The CDR3 DNA is TGCGCCAGCAGCCAACGTACTAGCGGGAGGGCTAACACCGGGGAGCTGTTTTTT. It encodes CASSQRTSGRANTGELFF.

The J gene is TRBJ1-5, the V gene TRBV28; the D gene is possibly TRBD1 (5 bases). Germline V gene lookup returns CDR1 MDHEN and CDR2 SYDVKM. V lost 6 bases and J lost 5, with 17 bases in between. The CDR3 covers 15 residues. In nucleotides, the CDR3 is TGTGCCAGCAGGTCTGCAGGGCGCATGGATCAGCCCCAGCATTTT. Translating it yields CASRSAGRMDQPQHF.

The count of this clone is one. The V and J genes are TRBV4-2 and TRBJ2-7; D is possibly TRBD1 (5 bases). The V and J ends lost 0 bases and 3 bases respectively, with 15 bases between them. Looked up from germline, CDR1 is LGHNA and CDR2 is YNFKEQ. There are 16 residues in the CDR3. The CDR3 DNA follows: TGTGCCAGCAGCCAAGATTTTACAGGTGGAAACTACGAGCAGTACTTC. Its protein product is CASSQDFTGGNYEQYF.

This chain uses TRBV28 with TRBJ1-1; a possible D gene is TRBD1 (5 bases). The CDR3 has 16 residues. CDR1 MDHEN and CDR2 SYDVKM come from the germline V gene. Trimming shortened V by 6 bases and J by 0 bases, and 17 bases separated the two germline ends. The CDR3 loop is CASRTRVGAVNTEAFF. The CDR3 region has the DNA TGTGCCAGCAGGACCCGAGTAGGGGCGGTGAACACTGAAGCTTTCTTT. The full variable domain, rest sourced from reference TRBV28 and TRBJ1-1, is DVKVTQSSRYLVKRTGEKVFLECVQDMDHENMFWYRQDPGLGLRLIYFSYDVKMKEKGDIPEGYSVSREKKERFSLILESASTNQTSMYLCASRTRVGAVNTEAFFGQGTRLTVV.

V and J are TRBV7-9 and TRBJ2-3; 7 bases agree with TRBD2. This CDR3 has 15 amino acids. Germline V gives CDR1 SEHNR, CDR2 FQNEAQ (reference sequence). Trimming cost V 1 base and J 4 bases; bases outside gene matches: 5. CDR3 sequence (DNA): TGTGCCAGCAGCTTAGGGGGGAGGGCCCCAGATACGCAGTATTTT. Residues: CASSLGGRAPDTQYF.